The sequence of this TCR beta chain was determined in a study of cytomegalovirus exposure and HLA in healthy donors. General study points: Generally TCR sequences proved uncommon, though certain public TCRs appeared in numerous donors.

About this clone itself: What it binds is not known.

The CDR3 is 16 residues long. The J segment lost 4 bases and the V segment lost 2 bases, leaving 5 bases of the junction unmatched. CDR1 and CDR2 (germline): KGHSH, LQKENI. Produced via immunoSEQ multiplex PCR; TCRdb's table is partial and in-frame only. This repertoire shows about 180,000 clones, 85% to 90% found once; its top ten account for 1.4%. The chain combines TRBV18 with TRBJ2-2; 9 bases fit TRBD1. The source material was PBMCs. The TCR sequence derives from a woman younger than 45 in good health and CMV-seronegative. DNA of the CDR3: TGTGCCAGCTCACCAATCGGGACAGGGAGCACCGGGGAGCTGTTTTTT. Residues: CASSPIGTGSTGELFF. Full variable domain (rest looked up from reference TRBV18 and TRBJ2-2): NAGVMQNPRHLVRRRGQEARLRCSPMKGHSHVYWYRQLPEEGLKFMVYLQKENIIDESGMPKERFSAEFPKEGPSILRIQQVVRGDSAAYFCASSPIGTGSTGELFFGEGSRLTVL.